This T cell receptor (beta chain) was identified during a study of identical twins. Trimming stripped 5 bases from V and 0 bases from J, with 17 bases between. Germline CDR1 reads SGHDN; CDR2 reads FVKESK. The CDR3 is 17 amino acids. Each CDR3 protein gets one entry after TCRdb re-called the 5' RACE reads with MiXCR. The sample records roughly 250,000 distinct CDR3 sequences, over 11% being singletons. This TCR was sampled from a woman aged 18-29 years in good health. The chain recombines TRBV14 with TRBJ2-1, with D unclear. The specimen sequenced was memory (CD45RO+) T cells sorted from blood. The CDR3 sequence: CASSTNPTRSSYNEQFF. CDR3 sequence (DNA): TGTGCCAGCAGCACTAATCCGACGAGAAGCTCCTACAATGAGCAGTTCTTC.